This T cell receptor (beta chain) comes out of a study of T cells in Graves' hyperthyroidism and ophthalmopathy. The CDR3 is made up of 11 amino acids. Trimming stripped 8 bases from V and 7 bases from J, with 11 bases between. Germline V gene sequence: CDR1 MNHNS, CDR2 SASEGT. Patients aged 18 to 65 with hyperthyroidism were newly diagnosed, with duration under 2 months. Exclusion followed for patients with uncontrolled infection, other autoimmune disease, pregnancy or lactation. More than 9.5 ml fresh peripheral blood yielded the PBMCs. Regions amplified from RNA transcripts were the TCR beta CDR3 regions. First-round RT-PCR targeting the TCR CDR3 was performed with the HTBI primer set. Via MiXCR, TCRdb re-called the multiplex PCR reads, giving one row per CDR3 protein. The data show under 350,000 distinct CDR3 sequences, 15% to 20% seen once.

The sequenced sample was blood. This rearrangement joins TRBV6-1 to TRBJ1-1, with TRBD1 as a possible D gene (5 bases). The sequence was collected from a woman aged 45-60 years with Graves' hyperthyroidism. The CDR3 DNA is TGTGCCAGCCGAAGGAGGGGTGAAGCTTTCTTT. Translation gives CASRRRGEAFF.